This T cell receptor (beta chain) was identified during a study of vaccination effects on CD4 cells after COVID-19. Concerning this clone itself: Its antigen is undetermined.

Assay used: immunoSEQ multiplex PCR; TCRdb lists only in-frame clones, some missing. The table shows tens of thousands of clones, with about 69% occurring only once. Sequencing followed a ViraFEST assay step that expanded antigen-specific CD4+ T cells with viral peptide pools. Following 10 days of culture, CD4+ T cells were isolated. No vaccinee had earlier SARS-CoV-2 infection, and nucleocapsid antibodies were negative. The authors replaced half the medium with IL-2 medium on days 3 and 7. This CDR3 is built from 12 residues. Germline loops: CDR1 SGDLS, CDR2 YYNGEE. The V end lost 4 bases, the J end lost 0 bases, and 3 bases lay between the germline ends.

Source: CD4+ T cells from PBMCs cultured with HCoV-OC43 spike peptides, taken before COVID-19 vaccination. As to subset: HCoV-OC43 spike overlapping peptide pool stimulation. The rearrangement uses TRBV9 and TRBJ2-3; D uncertain. This TCR derives from a human donor who received a COVID-19 vaccine. This CDR3 reads CASSFSTDTQYF. CDR3 nucleotide sequence: TGTGCCAGCAGCTTTAGCACAGATACGCAGTATTTT.